The 8 T cell receptor beta chains given below trace back to one sample, sequenced in a study of Graves' ophthalmopathy and Graves' hyperthyroidism. Beta-chain TCR CDR3 regions were amplified from RNA transcripts. HTBI primers served in a first-round RT-PCR, which a second-round multiplex PCR followed. MiXCR, run by TCRdb on the multiplex PCR reads, gives a single entry per CDR3 protein. The sample consists of almost 750,000 distinct CDR3 sequences, roughly 40% of them appearing once. Sequenced: peripheral blood. The source of these receptors is an adult man with Graves' ophthalmopathy.

In regard to this clonotype: Compared with germline, one end of the junction differs, possibly owing to a read error. The genes are TRBV7-9 and TRBJ2-7, with D unresolved. The CDR3 loop spans 13 amino acids. Per germline, CDR1 SEHNR and CDR2 FQNEAQ (reference sequence). CDR3 coding DNA: TGTGCCAGCTCACCCCGGAAGAATTACGAGCAGTATTTC. As protein: CASSPRKNYEQYF. Filled out from reference TRBV7-9 and TRBJ2-7, the complete variable domain reads DTGVSQNPRHKITKRGQNVTFRCDPISEHNRLYWYRQTLGQGPEFLTYFQNEAQLEKSRLLSDRFSAERPKGSFSTLEIQRTEQGDSAMYLCASSPRKNYEQYFGPGTRLTVT.

V gene TRBV2 combines with J gene TRBJ1-6; D uncertain. The germline V gene has CDR1 SNHLY and CDR2 FYNNEI. The CDR3 sequence is 16 residues long. V lost 5 bases to trimming and J lost 0 bases, with 11 bases between them. The CDR3 reads CASSWTGSSYNSPLHF. CDR3 DNA: TGTGCCAGCAGTTGGACTGGGAGCTCCTATAATTCACCCCTCCACTTT.

As regards this clonotype: This sequence may be a read error, since a much larger clone differs from it by one base. The chain links TRBV2 to TRBJ1-5, with D possibly matching TRBD1 (6 bases). This CDR3 is 14 amino acids long. CDR1 is SNHLY and CDR2 is FYNNEI in the germline V gene. CDR3 in amino acids: CAGRPVGGPQPQHF. CDR3 DNA: TGTGCCGGCAGACCTGTGGGGGGGCCTCAGCCCCAGCATTTT. Full variable domain (rest looked up from reference TRBV2 and TRBJ1-5): EPEVTQTPSHQVTQMGQEVILRCVPISNHLYFYWYRQILGQKVEFLVSFYNNEISEKSEIFDDQFSVERPDGSNFTLKIRSTKLEDSAMYFCAGRPVGGPQPQHFGDGTRLSIL.

V gene TRBV25-1 combines with J gene TRBJ1-6, with 8 bases that match TRBD1. Germline CDR1 reads MGHDK; CDR2 reads SYGVNS. V shed 3 bases and J 7 bases; nucleotides not matched to a gene: 8. The length of the CDR3 is 16 residues. The CDR3 nucleotides are TGTGCCAGCAGTGACAGTGGACAGGGAGGCAATTCACCCCTCCACTTT. Translation: CASSDSGQGGNSPLHF.

This clonotype was counted only a few times. The rearrangement joins TRBV2 to TRBJ2-5; 9 nucleotides match TRBD2. Germline V gene lookup returns CDR1 SNHLY and CDR2 FYNNEI. The V and J ends lost 8 bases and 1 base, in that order; junction bases with no gene match: 5. CDR3 size: 14 residues. This CDR3 is CASREGLAQETQYF. As DNA, the CDR3 is TGTGCCAGCCGAGAGGGACTAGCCCAAGAGACCCAGTACTTC.

In its sample, this clonotype was seen a few times. The CDR3: CASSQEPGQNYGYTF. The CDR3 coding sequence is TGTGCCAGCAGCCAAGAGCCCGGACAGAACTATGGCTACACCTTC. The chain links TRBV9 to TRBJ1-2; a possible D gene is TRBD1 (6 bases). Deletions cut 4 bases from V and 2 bases from J, with 15 bases between. Germline V gives CDR1 SGDLS, CDR2 YYNGEE. The CDR3 is 15 residues long.

This clonotype has only a few counts. This sequence joins TRBV20-1 and TRBJ1-1; D gene uncertain. Germline values: CDR1 DFQATT, CDR2 SNEGSKA (reference sequence). Trimming removed 4 bases at V and 0 bases at J, with 9 bases between. The CDR3 contains 13 residues. CDR3 DNA sequence: TGCAGTGCTAAAAACAGAATGAACACTGAAGCTTTCTTT. It specifies CSAKNRMNTEAFF.

In regard to this clonotype: Compared with germline, one end of the junction differs, possibly owing to a read error. This chain joins TRBV7-9 and TRBJ2-7; 7 bases are shared with TRBD1. CDR3 length: 16 amino acids. Germline CDR1 reads SEHNR; CDR2 reads FQNEAQ (reference sequence). CDR3 loop: CASSLGRDSISYEQYF. The CDR3 bases are TGCGCCAGCAGCTTGGGTAGGGACAGCATCTCCTACGAGCAGTACTTC.